This T cell receptor (beta chain) stems from a study of T cells in Graves' hyperthyroidism and ophthalmopathy. There are many counts of this clonotype. TCR beta CDR3 sequences were amplified from RNA transcripts. When the TCR CDR3 underwent first-round RT-PCR, the HTBI primer set was used. One entry per CDR3 protein results from TCRdb running MiXCR on the multiplex PCR reads. The sample has about 500,000 distinct CDR3 sequences; roughly 15% are singletons. Trimming took 1 base from V and 8 from J; bases not matched to a gene: 7. CDR3 length equals 14 residues. Germline V CDR1 and CDR2: KGHSH, LQKENI. This chain uses TRBV18 with TRBJ1-2; 7 bases line up with TRBD1. The sample taken for sequencing was blood. The receptor comes from a woman between 25 and 40 years old with Graves' ophthalmopathy. The CDR3 DNA reads as TGTGCCAGCTCACCACGTCGACAGGGTACCGGCTACACCTTC. This gives the protein CASSPRRQGTGYTF.